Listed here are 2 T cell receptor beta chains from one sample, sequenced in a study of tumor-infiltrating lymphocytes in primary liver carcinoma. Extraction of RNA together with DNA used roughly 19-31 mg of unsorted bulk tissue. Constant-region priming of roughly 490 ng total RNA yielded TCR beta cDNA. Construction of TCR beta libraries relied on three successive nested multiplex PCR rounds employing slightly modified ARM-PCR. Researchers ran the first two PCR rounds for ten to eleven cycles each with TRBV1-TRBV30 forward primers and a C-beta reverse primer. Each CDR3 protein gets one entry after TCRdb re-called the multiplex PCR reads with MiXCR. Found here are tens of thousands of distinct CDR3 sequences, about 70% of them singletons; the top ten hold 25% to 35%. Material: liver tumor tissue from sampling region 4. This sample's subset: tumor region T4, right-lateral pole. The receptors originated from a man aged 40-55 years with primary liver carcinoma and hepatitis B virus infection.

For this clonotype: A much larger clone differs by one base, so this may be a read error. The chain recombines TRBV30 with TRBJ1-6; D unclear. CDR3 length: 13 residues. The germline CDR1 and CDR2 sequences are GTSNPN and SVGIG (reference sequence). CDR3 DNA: TGTGGCGACGCAGAGACCTATAATTCACCCCTCCACTTT. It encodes CGDAETYNSPLHF. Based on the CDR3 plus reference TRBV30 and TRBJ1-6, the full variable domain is SQTIHQWPATLVQPVGSPLSLECTVEGTSNPNLYWYRQAAGRGLQLLFYSVGIGQISSEVPQNLSASRPQDRQFILSSKKLLLSDSGFYLCGDAETYNSPLHFGNGTRLTVT.

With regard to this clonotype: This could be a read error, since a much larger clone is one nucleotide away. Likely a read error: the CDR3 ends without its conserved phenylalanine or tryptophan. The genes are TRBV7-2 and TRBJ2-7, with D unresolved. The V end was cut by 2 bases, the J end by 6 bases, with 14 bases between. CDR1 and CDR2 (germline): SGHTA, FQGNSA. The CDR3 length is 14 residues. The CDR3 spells CASSLFRTDLEQYY. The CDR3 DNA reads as TGTGCCAGCAGCTTATTTAGGACGGACCTCGAGCAGTACTAC.